This passage covers 3 T cell receptor beta chains from one sample sequenced in a study of OX40 agonist ivuxolimab in advanced cancers. The repertoire was sequenced with immunoSEQ multiplex PCR; TCRdb's copy has only in-frame clones and lacks some. The repertoire consists of over 150,000 clones, with 94% occurring once and the leading ten covering about 0.33%. The specimen was CD4+ or CD8+ T cells sorted from blood, collected in a trial of the OX40 agonist ivuxolimab. Source of these receptors: an adult with an advanced solid tumor such as melanoma, head and neck, liver or kidney cancer.

V is TRBV5-1 and J is TRBJ1-2; a possible D gene is TRBD1 (5 bases). V was pared by 8 bases and J by 3 bases, with 8 bases between. Per the germline V gene, CDR1 is SGHRS and CDR2 is YFSETQ. There are 11 residues in the CDR3. This CDR3 reads CASTGDYGYTF. In DNA form, the CDR3 reads TGCGCCAGTACAGGAGACTATGGCTACACCTTC.

V is TRBV18 and J is TRBJ2-5; the D is unclear. The V and J ends lost 1 base and 4 bases respectively, with 13 bases between them. The CDR3 runs 15 residues. The germline V gene encodes CDR1 KGHSH and CDR2 LQKENI. This CDR3 reads CASSPRVATSETQYF. The CDR3 region has the DNA TGTGCCAGCTCACCACGGGTTGCAACTTCAGAGACCCAGTACTTC.

The chain has TRBV25-1 and TRBJ2-4; D possibly uses TRBD1 or TRBD2 (5 bases each). This CDR3 is 14 amino acids long. Trimming stripped 6 bases from V and 2 bases from J, with 11 bases between. Per the germline V gene, CDR1 is MGHDK and CDR2 is SYGVNS. CDR3 sequence: CASSAEGPKNIQYF. The CDR3 coding sequence is TGTGCCAGCAGCGCCGAGGGGCCCAAAAACATTCAGTACTTC. Based on the CDR3 plus reference TRBV25-1 and TRBJ2-4, the full variable domain is EADIYQTPRYLVIGTGKKITLECSQTMGHDKMYWYQQDPGMELHLIHYSYGVNSTEKGDLSSESTVSRIRTEHFPLTLESARPSHTSQYLCASSAEGPKNIQYFGAGTRLSVL.